This T cell receptor (beta chain) is drawn from a study of monozygotic twins with inflammatory bowel disease (dated by TCRdb to 2018 to 2020). About the investigation overall: In total, 30 or so monozygotic twin pairs made up the full study: 19 Danish pairs, all IBD-discordant, plus nine German pairs, of which four were IBD-concordant and five were IBD-discordant. The search for disease-associated traits relied mainly on comparing, within discordant pairs, IBD patients with their genetically identical healthy co-twins. Each individual had, on average, about 151 000 unique TCRalpha sequences and 181 000 unique TCRbeta sequences available for analysis. Here is what the overall study found, with its caveats: Compared with healthy twins, IBD patients had fewer clonotypes in common with other individuals, a difference most pronounced in patients showing signs of disease activity. The results gave no support for a single strong signal or clonotype linked to IBD. Repertoire similarity did not differ between concordant and discordant twins, possibly due to limited statistical power. Background noise and inter-individual variability may have been introduced into the repertoires by the differing immunosuppressive treatments among patients. Distinction between different T cell subtypes could not be achieved in the analysis. A decrease in TCRbeta repertoire diversity, as measured by inverse Simpson index, was observed in IBD patients compared with their healthy co-twins.

The method behind the library was 5' RACE. For each TCR library, roughly 3,600 ng of total RNA was used. For each sample, cDNA was synthesized in eight separate reactions using SMARTScribe reverse transcriptase. During cDNA synthesis, template switching introduced unique molecular identifiers that contained a 6-nucleotide sample barcode. Amplification of TCRalpha and TCRbeta cDNA involved two nested PCRs of 16 and 9 cycles, and each PCR was followed by bead purification. Before amplification, cDNA was treated with uracil DNA-glycosylase and purified using the QIAquick PCR purification kit. The second PCR was the step at which Illumina TruSeq-compatible adapters and sample-specific barcodes were added. Library quality and concentration were assessed using TapeStation and Qubit, and roughly 5 ng of each library was pooled. Pooled libraries were sequenced on an Illumina HiSeq2500 single-index Rapid Run with 2 x 100 bp reads and custom sequencing primers. On the authors' methods: MiGEC version 1.2.6 was used for UMI-based consensus assembly to correct PCR and sequencing errors. MiXCR version 2.1.1 handled V(D)J alignment, clonotype assembly and CDR3 extraction. To normalise gene usage, clonotype sharing and MAIT/NKT TCR abundance, the analysis used the top 1000, 10 000 and 20 000 clonotypes per sample. Diversity was computed as the inverse Simpson index with the vegan R package after downsampling to 27 000 UMIs. Paired Mann-Whitney U tests were applied to discordant twin pairs, and Benjamini-Hochberg correction was used for multiple testing. One entry per CDR3 protein sequence results from the TCRdb reprocessing of the reads, with DNA left out. The V and J calls here are based on TCRdb, not the publication. The sample has approximately 85,000 distinct CDR3 sequences on record. The ten largest clonotypes hold about 8% of the sample.

Sequences SGHTA (CDR1) and FQGNSA (CDR2) are obtained from the germline V gene. The cysteine opens and the phenylalanine closes a CDR3 of 16 amino acids. DNA was not recorded. Concerning this clonotype: Its antigen is unknown.

From each donor, a roughly 2.5 ml peripheral blood sample was collected into PAXgene tubes and stored at -80 degrees C. Without any T cell sorting, total RNA was extracted from whole blood using the PAXgene blood miRNA kit on an automated QIAcube. Deep TCRalpha and TCRbeta repertoire profiling with unique molecular barcoding was performed on peripheral blood of monozygotic twin pairs concordant or discordant for inflammatory bowel disease. Smoking habits were recorded for all twin pairs, and individuals were classified as current, former or never smokers. The sample comprised blood. Recombination joined TRBV7-2 with TRBJ1-6; TCRdb's D call, TRBD1, is unchecked because there is no DNA. The sequence was obtained from a human donor with ulcerative colitis or Crohn's disease, or a healthy co-twin of an affected twin (not recorded which). The CDR3 region has the sequence CASSLDATGGRSPLHF.